This T cell receptor (beta chain) was observed in a study of vaccination effects on CD4 cells after COVID-19. Background on the study: Sampling occurred a median 72 days post second dose, range 14 to 241.

Remarks on this clone: Its antigen is not identified.

Assay used: immunoSEQ multiplex PCR; TCRdb lists only in-frame clones, some missing. The repertoire holds 25,000 to 30,000 clones, with roughly 74% as singletons. Expansion with viral peptide pools was applied to antigen-specific CD4+ T cells by the ViraFEST assay prior to sequencing. Culture proceeded for approximately nine days, and CD4+ T cells were then isolated. Of the BNT162b2 and mRNA-1273 vaccines, participants received two doses of one or the other. CDR3 length equals 15 residues. V was pared by 0 bases and J by 8 bases, with 12 bases between. From germline, CDR1 is SGDLS and CDR2 YYNGEE. The TCR originated in a human donor who received a COVID-19 vaccine. This specimen consisted of CD4+ T cells from PBMCs cultured with HCoV-NL63 spike peptides, obtained after COVID-19 vaccination. This sequence joins TRBV9 and TRBJ1-6, with a tentative D call TRBD1 (5 bases). CDR3 protein: CASSVGTQVYSPLHF. The CDR3 DNA is TGTGCCAGCAGCGTAGGGACACAGGTGTATTCACCCCTCCACTTT.